One TCR beta chain is described in this entry. No antigen is known for it. A read error may account for a junction end that differs from germline. CDR1 and CDR2 (germline): SGHRS, YFSETQ. The CDR3 loop spans 15 amino acids. This sample is part of a study of blood T cells in healthy people across ages. Study results and caveats: Per million T cells, the diversity of TCR beta decreased roughly linearly as age advanced. Higher diversity, along with more naive CD4+ cells, distinguished long-lived donors from aged donors.

The study drew donors from healthy Caucasian individuals in Russia aged roughly 6 to 90. Combining a sample-barcoded 5' primer with a J-beta primer mix, a second PCR ran for 7 to 11 cycles. A template-switch adaptor that had 12 random nucleotides put a tag on each cDNA molecule. From the 5' RACE reads, TCRdb called clonotypes with MiXCR, one entry per CDR3 protein. The sample has 2 million or so distinct CDR3 sequences; less than 50% are singletons. The receptor comes from a woman between 40 and 50 years old in good health. This chain connects TRBV5-1 to TRBJ2-5; 11 nucleotides match TRBD1. The J call may be faulty, since TRBJ2-7 better matches the DNA end. The material sequenced was blood. The DNA for the CDR3 is TGCACCAGCAGCTATCCGGGACAGGGGGACTACGAGCAGTACTTC. Translating gives CTSSYPGQGDYEQYF.